A single sample gave rise to the 27 T cell receptor beta chains below, sequenced in a study of blood T cell repertoires in COVID-19. Sequenced by immunoSEQ multiplex PCR; TCRdb stores in-frame clones only, minus some. This sample has about 230,000 clones, with 70% to 90% found just once. The specimen sequenced was peripheral blood. The receptor source for this set is a man between 45 and 60 years old with COVID-19, enrolled during active disease.

The chain links TRBV6-5 to TRBJ2-1; 10 nucleotides line up with TRBD2. CDR3 length equals 14 residues. CDR1 MNHEY and CDR2 SVGAGI come from the germline V gene. With 6 bases clipped from V and 3 bases from J, the junction kept 2 bases outside the gene matches. The CDR3 bases are TGTGCCAGCAGACTAGCGGGGAACTACAATGAGCAGTTCTTC. Encoded protein: CASRLAGNYNEQFF.

V gene TRBV24-1 combines with J gene TRBJ1-1, with D perhaps matching TRBD1 (5 bases). Germline V gene data show CDR1 as KGHDR and CDR2 as SFDVKD. Trimming removed 4 bases from V and 7 bases from J, with 12 bases in between. The CDR3 has 13 amino acids. Written as DNA, the CDR3 is TGTGCCACCAGTGACCGCGACAGAAATGAAGCTTTCTTT. As protein: CATSDRDRNEAFF.

The chain is built from TRBV2 and TRBJ2-7; TRBD1 matches at 8 bases. The germline V gene has CDR1 SNHLY and CDR2 FYNNEI. The CDR3 covers 13 residues. V lost 6 bases to trimming and J lost 3 bases; unmatched junction nucleotides: 4. The CDR3 loop reads CASSGQGIYEQYF. In DNA, the CDR3 is TGTGCCAGCAGCGGACAGGGTATCTACGAGCAGTACTTC.

The CDR3 DNA reads as TGTGCCAGCAGCAGACCCGGGACTAAGCAGTTCTTC. Residues: CASSRPGTKQFF. The gene calls are TRBV5-4 and TRBJ2-1; the match to TRBD2 covers 7 bases. In germline, CDR1 is SGHNT, CDR2 YYREEE (reference sequence). The CDR3 is 12 amino acids. V gave up 4 bases and J gave up 11 bases; unmatched junction bases: 6.

The chain has TRBV5-4 and TRBJ2-1; 13 bases are a match to TRBD2. The CDR3 consists of 15 residues. Germline CDR1 reads SGHNT; CDR2 reads YYREEE (reference sequence). V was clipped by 4 bases and J by 5 bases; unmatched bases: 3. CDR3 sequence (DNA): TGTGCCAGCAGCGGGACTAGCGGGGCTCACAATGAGCAGTTCTTC. Encoded protein: CASSGTSGAHNEQFF.

The table lists this clone with a count of one. The chain combines TRBV18 with TRBJ2-5; 9 nucleotides match TRBD2. CDR1 is KGHSH, CDR2 LQKENI, per germline. V lost 2 bases to trimming and J lost 5 bases; unmatched junction nucleotides: 3. The CDR3 is made up of 14 amino acids. The CDR3 nucleotides are TGTGCCAGCTCACCAGGGACTAGCAGGGAGACCCAGTACTTC. Amino acid sequence: CASSPGTSRETQYF.

V and J are TRBV6-5 and TRBJ2-7, with D perhaps TRBD2 (5 bases). With 6 bases removed from V and 0 bases from J, the gap between germline ends came to 15 bases. CDR1 MNHEY and CDR2 SVGAGI come from the germline V gene. This CDR3 has 15 amino acids. CDR3 coding DNA: TGTGCCAGCAGCGTACTAGGAGGTCTCTCCTACGAGCAGTACTTC. Its translation: CASSVLGGLSYEQYF.

V is TRBV19 and J is TRBJ1-5, with 11 bases lining up with TRBD1. CDR1 LNHDA and CDR2 SQIVND come from the germline V gene (reference sequence). The length of the CDR3 is 18 residues. V lost 4 bases, J lost 4 bases, and 12 bases stayed unmatched. The CDR3 region has the DNA TGTGCCAGTAGTACGACCAATTTAGGACAGGGGGCTAATCAGCCCCAGCATTTT. Its protein is CASSTTNLGQGANQPQHF.

The chain carries TRBV25-1 and TRBJ1-2; D might be TRBD1 (5 bases). The V gene's germline CDR1 is MGHDK and CDR2 SYGVNS. The CDR3 loop spans 12 amino acids. Trimming removed 3 bases at V and 7 bases at J, with 9 bases between. The CDR3 here is CASSEGLSGYTF. CDR3 DNA: TGTGCCAGCAGTGAGGGACTGTCTGGCTACACCTTC.

For the CDR3, the DNA is TGTGCCACCAGTGACGCGAGCCTTCCTCTTGGGGCTACGCAGTATTTT. This encodes CATSDASLPLGATQYF. The chain uses TRBV24-1 and TRBJ2-3, with D perhaps TRBD1 (5 bases). V lost 4 bases to trimming and J lost 8 bases, with 21 bases between them. The V gene's germline CDR1 is KGHDR and CDR2 SFDVKD. The CDR3 runs 16 residues.

The rearrangement links TRBV5-5 to TRBJ1-5, with a tentative D call TRBD1 (6 bases). The CDR3 runs to 15 residues. V was trimmed by 4 bases and J by 9 bases, leaving 20 bases between them. CDR1 and CDR2 (germline): SGHKS, YYEKEE (reference sequence). CDR3 DNA sequence: TGTGCCAGCAGCCAAGATGGACAGTCGATGAGGCCCCAGCATTTT. Residues: CASSQDGQSMRPQHF.

This rearrangement joins TRBV5-1 to TRBJ2-2; the match to TRBD2 covers 10 bases. The J segment lost 3 bases and the V segment lost 4 bases, leaving 12 bases of the junction unmatched. The germline V gene encodes CDR1 SGHRS and CDR2 YFSETQ. This CDR3 spans 18 amino acids. The CDR3 coding sequence is TGCGCCAGCAGCGGTTGGGCTAGCGGGAGTTACGACACCGGGGAGCTGTTTTTT. Translated: CASSGWASGSYDTGELFF.

The chain links TRBV27 to TRBJ1-5; no clear D gene. The V gene's germline CDR1 is MNHEY and CDR2 SMNVEV (reference sequence). The ends were cut back, 3 bases at V and 10 bases at J, with 13 bases in the middle. The CDR3 runs to 13 residues. The CDR3 coding sequence is TGTGCCAGCAGTTTGTACGCCTCGGGACCCCAGCATTTT. Protein product: CASSLYASGPQHF.

The V gene is TRBV3-1 (or the pseudogene TRBV3-2), the J gene TRBJ2-5; 11 bases line up with TRBD2. CDR1 and CDR2 (germline): LGHDT, YNNKEL (reference sequence). The CDR3 consists of 18 residues. The J segment lost 5 bases and the V segment lost 0 bases, leaving 11 bases of the junction unmatched. In DNA, the CDR3 is TGTGCCAGCAGCCAAGAATGGCTAGCGGGGGGCTCGAAGGAGACCCAGTACTTC. Its translation: CASSQEWLAGGSKETQYF.

J is TRBJ1-1 and V is TRBV18; a weak D match, TRBD1 (6 bases). The CDR3 length is 13 residues. Germline CDR1 KGHSH, CDR2 LQKENI. Trimming shortened V by 2 bases and J by 8 bases, and 12 bases separated the two germline ends. In DNA form, the CDR3 reads TGTGCCAGCTCACCATCCGCAACAGGGGAAGCTTTCTTT. Translating gives CASSPSATGEAFF.

This chain links TRBV9 with TRBJ2-7; 9 bases map to TRBD2. CDR3 length equals 16 residues. Per germline, CDR1 SGDLS and CDR2 YYNGEE. Unmatched junction bases numbered 12, after V lost 4 bases and J lost 4 bases. The CDR3: CASSPGLASQSYEQYF. CDR3 DNA: TGTGCCAGCAGCCCGGGACTAGCCAGCCAGAGTTACGAGCAGTACTTC.

This clone has a single count. The chain employs TRBV18 and TRBJ1-2; D is uncertain. The germline V and J ends were trimmed by 6 bases and 6 bases, with 17 bases remaining between them. This CDR3 spans 14 amino acids. Germline assignment: CDR1 KGHSH and CDR2 LQKENI. The CDR3 is CASSPSRFQDGYTF. DNA for the CDR3: TGTGCCAGCTCCCCCTCTCGGTTTCAGGATGGCTACACCTTC.

In its sample, this clone was seen once. The rearrangement joins TRBV5-8 to TRBJ2-7; TRBD2 is a possible D gene (6 bases). The germline V and J ends were trimmed by 4 bases and 7 bases, with 24 bases remaining between them. The length of the CDR3 is 16 residues. Germline CDR1 SGHTS, CDR2 YDEGEE. The CDR3 here is CASSPRKDSGVGEQYF. In DNA form, the CDR3 reads TGTGCCAGCAGCCCGCGGAAGGATAGCGGAGTGGGGGAGCAGTACTTC.

J is TRBJ2-3 and V is TRBV29-1; maybe TRBD1 (6 bases). Germline loops: CDR1 SQVTM, CDR2 ANQGSEA. V was cut by 6 bases and J by 11 bases, with 18 bases left in between. The CDR3 is 12 residues long. CDR3 in DNA: TGCAGCGTGCCCAGGGGAACTCTAGAGCAGTATTTT. Translated, it gives CSVPRGTLEQYF.

V gene TRBV5-4 combines with J gene TRBJ2-1; 7 bases map to TRBD1. The germline CDR1 and CDR2 sequences are SGHNT and YYREEE (reference sequence). This CDR3 has 14 amino acids. Germline trimming cut 3 bases from V and 7 bases from J; bases unmatched to any gene: 7. Written as DNA, the CDR3 is TGTGCCAGCAGCTCCTCAGGGGGTACGAATGAGCAGTTCTTC. Amino acids: CASSSSGGTNEQFF.

The rearrangement joins TRBV28 to TRBJ2-7; tentative D call: TRBD2 (5 bases). Germline lookup yields CDR1 MDHEN and CDR2 SYDVKM. Trimming removed 3 bases from V and 3 bases from J, with 12 bases in between. The CDR3 length is 14 residues. CDR3 sequence (DNA): TGTGCCAGCAGTTTTTCCGGGAAAAGCTACGAGCAGTACTTC. Its protein product is CASSFSGKSYEQYF.

This sequence joins TRBV6-5 and TRBJ2-1; a possible D gene is TRBD2 (6 bases). CDR3 length equals 15 residues. Trimming shortened V by 2 bases and J by 6 bases, and 14 bases separated the two germline ends. The germline CDR1 and CDR2 sequences are MNHEY and SVGAGI. CDR3: CASSYDVVAANEQFF. As DNA, the CDR3 is TGTGCCAGCAGTTACGATGTAGTAGCGGCCAATGAGCAGTTCTTC.

The chain employs TRBV3-1 (or the pseudogene TRBV3-2) and TRBJ1-1; weak D call: TRBD1 (6 bases). Germline V gene lookup returns CDR1 LGHDT and CDR2 YNNKEL (reference sequence). This CDR3 has 12 amino acids. V was cut by 2 bases and J by 9 bases, with 10 bases left in between. In DNA, the CDR3 is TGTGCCAGCAGCCAACAGCAGGGGAAAGCTTTCTTT. Translation: CASSQQQGKAFF.

The chain is built from TRBV6-2 or TRBV6-3 and TRBJ1-6; the D gene is possibly TRBD1 (5 bases). The germline CDR1 and CDR2 sequences are MNHEY and SVGEGT. This CDR3 spans 16 amino acids. V was cut by 2 bases and J by 10 bases, with 18 bases left in between. CDR3 DNA: TGTGCCAGCAGTTACGCTGCGGGACTGGGTAACTCACCCCTCCACTTT. Translation gives CASSYAAGLGNSPLHF.

This chain connects TRBV7-2 to TRBJ2-2; TRBD2 matches at 10 bases. The CDR3 is 18 residues long. V lost 7 bases and J lost 4; bases outside the gene matches: 15. CDR1 SGHTA and CDR2 FQGNSA come from the germline V gene. CDR3 in amino acids: CASTLGVAGGRGTGELFF. CDR3 sequence (DNA): TGTGCCAGCACCTTGGGGGTAGCGGGGGGCCGGGGCACCGGGGAGCTGTTTTTT. The full variable domain, its missing parts supplied by reference TRBV7-2 and TRBJ2-2, is GAGVSQSPSNKVTEKGKDVELRCDPISGHTALYWYRQSLGQGLEFLIYFQGNSAPDKSGLPSDRFSAERTGGSVSTLTIQRTQQEDSAVYLCASTLGVAGGRGTGELFFGEGSRLTVL.

The chain recombines TRBV5-6 with TRBJ1-6; TRBD1 matches 10 bases. The CDR3 has 16 amino acids. The V gene's germline CDR1 is SGHDT and CDR2 YYEEEE. V shed 4 bases, J shed 7 bases, and the junction held 8 bases outside the gene matches. The CDR3 spells CASSADRGPINSPLHF. The CDR3 DNA follows: TGTGCCAGCAGCGCTGACAGGGGGCCTATCAATTCACCCCTCCACTTT. Full variable domain (missing parts from reference TRBV5-6 and TRBJ1-6): DAGVTQSPTHLIKTRGQQVTLRCSPKSGHDTVSWYQQALGQGPQFIFQYYEEEERQRGNFPDRFSGHQFPNYSSELNVNALLLGDSALYLCASSADRGPINSPLHFGNGTRLTVT.

This clone was recorded a few times. V usage is TRBV6-7 and J usage is TRBJ2-7; 8 bases match TRBD2. TRBV6-7 is treated as an ORF (open reading frame) with a function not yet certain. The CDR3 extends over 15 amino acids. V lost 6 bases, J lost 2 bases, and 9 bases stayed unmatched. CDR3 bases: TGTGCCAGCAGCGCCGGGACTAGACACACCTACGAGCAGTACTTC. Translation: CASSAGTRHTYEQYF.